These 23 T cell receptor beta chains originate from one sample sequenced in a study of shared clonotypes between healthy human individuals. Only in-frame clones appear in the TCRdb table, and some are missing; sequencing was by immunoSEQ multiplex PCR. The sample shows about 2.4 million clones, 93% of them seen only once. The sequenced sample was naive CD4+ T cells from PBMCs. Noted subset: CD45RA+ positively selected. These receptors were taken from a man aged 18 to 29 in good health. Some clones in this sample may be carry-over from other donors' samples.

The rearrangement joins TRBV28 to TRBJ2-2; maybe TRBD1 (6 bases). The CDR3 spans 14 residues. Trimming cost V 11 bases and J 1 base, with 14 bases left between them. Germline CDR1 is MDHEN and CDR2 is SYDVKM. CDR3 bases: TGTGCCGGAACCGGGACACAGAACACCGGGGAGCTGTTTTTT. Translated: CAGTGTQNTGELFF.

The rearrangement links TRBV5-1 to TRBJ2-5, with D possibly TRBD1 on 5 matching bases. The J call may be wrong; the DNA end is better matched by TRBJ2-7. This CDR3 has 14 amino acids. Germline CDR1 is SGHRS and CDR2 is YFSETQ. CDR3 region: CASSLKQGSYEQYF. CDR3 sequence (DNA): TGCGCCAGCAGCTTGAAGCAGGGCTCCTACGAGCAGTACTTC.

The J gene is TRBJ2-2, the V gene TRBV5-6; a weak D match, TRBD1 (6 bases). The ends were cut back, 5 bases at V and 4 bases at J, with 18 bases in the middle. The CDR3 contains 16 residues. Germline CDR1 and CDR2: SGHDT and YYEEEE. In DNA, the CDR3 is TGTGCCAGCAGGGCCGGGCCCAGGGGTGGCACCGGGGAGCTGTTTTTT. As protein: CASRAGPRGGTGELFF.

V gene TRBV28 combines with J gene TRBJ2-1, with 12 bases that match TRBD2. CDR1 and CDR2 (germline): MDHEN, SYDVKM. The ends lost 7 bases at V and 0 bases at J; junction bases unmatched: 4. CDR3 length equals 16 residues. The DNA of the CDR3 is TGTGCCAGCACGAGACTAGCGGGAGCCTCCTACAATGAGCAGTTCTTC. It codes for CASTRLAGASYNEQFF.

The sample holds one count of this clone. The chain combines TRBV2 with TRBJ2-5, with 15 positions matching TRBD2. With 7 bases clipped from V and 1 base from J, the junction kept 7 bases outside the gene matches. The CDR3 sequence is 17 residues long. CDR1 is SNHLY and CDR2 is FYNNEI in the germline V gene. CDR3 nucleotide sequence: TGTGCCAGCACTGTCGGACTAGCGGGAGGGAGCCAAGAGACCCAGTACTTC. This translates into CASTVGLAGGSQETQYF.

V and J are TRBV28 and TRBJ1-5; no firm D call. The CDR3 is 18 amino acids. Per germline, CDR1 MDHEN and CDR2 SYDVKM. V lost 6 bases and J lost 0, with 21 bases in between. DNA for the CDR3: TGTGCCAGCAGGGAGATAGGGCGATTTTTAGATAGCAATCAGCCCCAGCATTTT. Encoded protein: CASREIGRFLDSNQPQHF.

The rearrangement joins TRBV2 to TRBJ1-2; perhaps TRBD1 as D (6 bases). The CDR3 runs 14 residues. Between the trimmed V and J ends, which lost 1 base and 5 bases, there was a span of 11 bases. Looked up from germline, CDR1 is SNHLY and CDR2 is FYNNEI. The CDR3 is CASSEVRQGYGYTF. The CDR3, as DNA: TGTGCCAGCAGTGAAGTTAGGCAGGGGTATGGCTACACCTTC. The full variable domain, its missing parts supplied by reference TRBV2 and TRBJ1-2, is EPEVTQTPSHQVTQMGQEVILRCVPISNHLYFYWYRQILGQKVEFLVSFYNNEISEKSEIFDDQFSVERPDGSNFTLKIRSTKLEDSAMYFCASSEVRQGYGYTFGSGTRLTVV.

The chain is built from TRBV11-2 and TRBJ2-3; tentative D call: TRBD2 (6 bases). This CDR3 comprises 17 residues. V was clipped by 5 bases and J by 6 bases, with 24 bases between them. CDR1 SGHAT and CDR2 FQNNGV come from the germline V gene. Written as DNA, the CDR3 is TGTGCCAGCAGCAGAGGATGGGGAAGGGGAGGCTGGGATACGCAGTATTTT. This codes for CASSRGWGRGGWDTQYF. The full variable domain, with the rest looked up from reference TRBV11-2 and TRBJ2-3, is EAGVAQSPRYKIIEKRQSVAFWCNPISGHATLYWYQQILGQGPKLLIQFQNNGVVDDSQLPKDRFSAERLKGVDSTLKIQPAKLEDSAVYLCASSRGWGRGGWDTQYFGPGTRLTVL.

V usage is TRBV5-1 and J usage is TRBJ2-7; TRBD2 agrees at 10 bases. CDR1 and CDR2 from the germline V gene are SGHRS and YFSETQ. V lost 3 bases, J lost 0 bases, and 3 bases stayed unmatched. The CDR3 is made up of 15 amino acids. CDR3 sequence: CASSWGTSDSYEQYF. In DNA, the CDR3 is TGCGCCAGCAGCTGGGGGACTAGCGACTCCTACGAGCAGTACTTC. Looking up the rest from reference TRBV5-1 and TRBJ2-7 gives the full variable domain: KAGVTQTPRYLIKTRGQQVTLSCSPISGHRSVSWYQQTPGQGLQFLFEYFSETQRNKGNFPGRFSGRQFSNSRSEMNVSTLELGDSALYLCASSWGTSDSYEQYFGPGTRLTVT.

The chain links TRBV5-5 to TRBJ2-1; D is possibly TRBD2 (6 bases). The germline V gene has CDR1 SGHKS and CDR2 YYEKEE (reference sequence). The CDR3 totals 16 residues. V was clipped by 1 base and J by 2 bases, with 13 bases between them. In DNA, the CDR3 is TGTGCCAGCAGCTTGCGCCTGGAGCGGGCCTACAATGAGCAGTTCTTC. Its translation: CASSLRLERAYNEQFF.

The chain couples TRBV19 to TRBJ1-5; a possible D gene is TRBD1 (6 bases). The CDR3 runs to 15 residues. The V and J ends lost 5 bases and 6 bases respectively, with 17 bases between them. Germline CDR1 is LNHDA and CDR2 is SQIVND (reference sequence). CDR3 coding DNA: TGTGCCAGTAGTTTGCGGGGGCCCAGGTCTCAGCCCCAGCATTTT. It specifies CASSLRGPRSQPQHF. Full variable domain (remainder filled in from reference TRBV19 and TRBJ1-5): DGGITQSPKYLFRKEGQNVTLSCEQNLNHDAMYWYRQDPGQGLRLIYYSQIVNDFQKGDIAEGYSVSREKKESFPLTVTSAQKNPTAFYLCASSLRGPRSQPQHFGDGTRLSIL.

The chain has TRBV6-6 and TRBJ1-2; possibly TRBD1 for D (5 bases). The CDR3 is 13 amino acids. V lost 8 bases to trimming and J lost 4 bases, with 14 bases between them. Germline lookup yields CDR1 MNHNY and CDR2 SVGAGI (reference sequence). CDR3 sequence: CASRVGEGYGYTF. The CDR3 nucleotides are TGTGCCAGCCGGGTGGGGGAGGGCTATGGCTACACCTTC.

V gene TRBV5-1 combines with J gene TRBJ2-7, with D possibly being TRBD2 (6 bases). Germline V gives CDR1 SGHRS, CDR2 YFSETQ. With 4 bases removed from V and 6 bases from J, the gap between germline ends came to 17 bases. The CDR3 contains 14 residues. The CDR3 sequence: CASSAVLTEGEQYF. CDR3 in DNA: TGCGCCAGCAGCGCCGTACTGACGGAGGGCGAGCAGTACTTC.

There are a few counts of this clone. The CDR3 spells CASSLVTGTWDEKLFF. The CDR3 nucleotides read TGTGCCAGCAGCTTAGTGACAGGTACATGGGATGAAAAACTGTTTTTT. The rearrangement links TRBV7-9 to TRBJ1-4, with D possibly TRBD1 on 6 matching bases. Trimming took 1 base from V and 6 from J, leaving 15 bases between them. Germline-derived CDR1 and CDR2 are SEHNR and FQNEAQ (reference sequence). This CDR3 has 16 residues.

The CDR3 sequence: CASSQDVPRWRPYEQYF. The DNA of the CDR3 is TGCGCCAGCAGCCAAGATGTTCCGCGGTGGAGGCCCTACGAGCAGTACTTC. V and J are TRBV4-3 and TRBJ2-7; maybe TRBD2 (5 bases). Germline V lookup: CDR1 LGHNA, CDR2 YSLEER. The CDR3 length is 17 residues. The V and J ends lost 0 bases and 2 bases respectively, with 17 bases between them.

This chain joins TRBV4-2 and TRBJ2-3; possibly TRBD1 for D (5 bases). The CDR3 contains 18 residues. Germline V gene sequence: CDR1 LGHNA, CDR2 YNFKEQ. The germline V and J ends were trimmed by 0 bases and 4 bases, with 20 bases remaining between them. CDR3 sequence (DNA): TGTGCCAGCAGCCAAGACCGGGCGGTCGGGTGGGGCGCAGATACGCAGTATTTT. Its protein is CASSQDRAVGWGADTQYF.

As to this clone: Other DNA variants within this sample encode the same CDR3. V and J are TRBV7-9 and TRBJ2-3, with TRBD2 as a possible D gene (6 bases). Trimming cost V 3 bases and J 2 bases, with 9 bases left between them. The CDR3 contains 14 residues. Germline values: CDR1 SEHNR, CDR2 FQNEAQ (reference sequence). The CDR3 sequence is CASSFSGSTDTQYF. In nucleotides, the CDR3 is TGTGCCAGCAGCTTTAGCGGATCCACAGATACGCAGTATTTT.

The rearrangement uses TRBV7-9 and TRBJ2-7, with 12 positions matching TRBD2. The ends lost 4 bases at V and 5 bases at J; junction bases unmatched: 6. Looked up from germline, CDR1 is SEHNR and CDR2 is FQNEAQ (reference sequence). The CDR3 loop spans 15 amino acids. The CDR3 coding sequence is TGTGCCAGCAGCTCCGGACTAGCGGGAAGGGACGAGCAGTACTTC. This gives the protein CASSSGLAGRDEQYF.

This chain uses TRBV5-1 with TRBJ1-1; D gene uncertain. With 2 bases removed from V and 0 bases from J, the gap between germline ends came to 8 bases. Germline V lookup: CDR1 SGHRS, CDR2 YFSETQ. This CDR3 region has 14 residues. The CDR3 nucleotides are TGCGCCAGCAGCTTTGGCAGGCTGAACACTGAAGCTTTCTTT. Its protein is CASSFGRLNTEAFF.

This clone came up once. DNA of the CDR3: TGTGCCAGCAGTTCGAGCTTGGGGAGGGGCAATGAGCAGTTCTTC. Translation: CASSSSLGRGNEQFF. This sequence joins TRBV28 and TRBJ2-1, with 7 nucleotides matching TRBD2. Germline V lookup: CDR1 MDHEN, CDR2 SYDVKM. This CDR3 has 15 amino acids. J was trimmed by 6 bases and V by 4 bases; bases with no gene match: 9.

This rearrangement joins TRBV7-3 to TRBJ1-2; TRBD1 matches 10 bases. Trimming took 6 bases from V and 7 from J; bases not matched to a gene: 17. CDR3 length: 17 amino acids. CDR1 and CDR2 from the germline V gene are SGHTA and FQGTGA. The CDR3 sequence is CASSLVAGDRGFGGYTF. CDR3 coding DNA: TGTGCCAGCAGTCTCGTAGCCGGGGACAGGGGTTTCGGTGGCTACACCTTC. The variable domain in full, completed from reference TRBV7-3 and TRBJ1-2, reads GAGVSQTPSNKVTEKGKYVELRCDPISGHTALYWYRQSLGQGPEFLIYFQGTGAADDSGLPNDRFFAVRPEGSVSTLKIQRTERGDSAVYLCASSLVAGDRGFGGYTFGSGTRLTVV.

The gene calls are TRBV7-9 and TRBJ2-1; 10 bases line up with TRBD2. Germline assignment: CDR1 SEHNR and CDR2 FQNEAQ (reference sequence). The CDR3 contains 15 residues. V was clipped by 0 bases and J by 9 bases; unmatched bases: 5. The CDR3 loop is CASSLAGLAGVEQFF. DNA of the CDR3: TGTGCCAGCAGCTTAGCGGGTCTAGCGGGAGTTGAGCAGTTCTTC.

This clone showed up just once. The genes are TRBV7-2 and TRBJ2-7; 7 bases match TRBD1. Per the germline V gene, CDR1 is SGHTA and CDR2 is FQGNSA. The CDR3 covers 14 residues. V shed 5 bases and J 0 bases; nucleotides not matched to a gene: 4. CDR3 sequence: CASSGWTGSYEQYF. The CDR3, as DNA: TGTGCCAGCAGCGGCTGGACAGGCTCCTACGAGCAGTACTTC.